These T cell receptor beta chains were read from a single sample in a study of control samples from healthy donors and cancer patients. Assay used: immunoSEQ multiplex PCR; TCRdb lists only in-frame clones, some missing. The sample comprises 120,000 to 150,000 clones, 75% to 95% of which are singletons, and roughly 3.2% rests with the top ten. Input material: blood. These receptors were collected from a man younger than 45 in good health. Both conserved end residues are part of each CDR3. D genes are given only for firm matches.

D gene | J gene | V gene | CDR3 DNA | CDR3 protein
- | TRBJ2-3 | TRBV6-2/TRBV6-3 | TGTGCCAGCAGTTCCCGTATGGGGGGAGATACGCAGTATTTT | CASSSRMGGDTQYF
- | TRBJ2-3 | TRBV24-1 | TGTGCCACCAGTGATTTAAGAGCGAGCACAGATACGCAGTATTTT | CATSDLRASTDTQYF
- | TRBJ1-1 | TRBV19 | TGTGCCAGTAGTATCGACAGGACGAACACTGAAGCTTTCTTT | CASSIDRTNTEAFF
- | TRBJ1-1 | TRBV19 | TGTGCCAGTAGTATTTTGTGGTTGGCGCGGCAGATGAACACTGAAGCTTTCTTT | CASSILWLARQMNTEAFF
TRBD2 | TRBJ2-2 | TRBV10-2 | TGCGCCAGCAGTGAGTCGAGGGTAGCGGGACACACCGGGGAGCTGTTTTTT | CASSESRVAGHTGELFF
- | TRBJ1-5 | TRBV27 | TGTGCCAGCAGTTTTAGTAGCAATCAGCCCCAGCATTTT | CASSFSSNQPQHF
- | TRBJ2-7 | TRBV24-1 | TGTGCCACCAGTGATTTCGGCAGGATCACCTCCTACGAGCAGTACTTC | CATSDFGRITSYEQYF
- | TRBJ2-3 | TRBV4-1 | TGCGCCAGCAGCCAAGATTGGGTAGCAGATACGCAGTATTTT | CASSQDWVADTQYF
TRBD1 | TRBJ1-4 | TRBV19 | TGTGCCAGTAGCCGGGACAGGGGGTATGGTAATGAAAAACTGTTTTTT | CASSRDRGYGNEKLFF
- | TRBJ1-2 | TRBV20-1 | TGCAGTGCTAGAACAAATGAGTGGTACACCTTC | CSARTNEWYTF
TRBD2 | TRBJ2-1 | TRBV5-5 | TGTGCCAGCAGCTCCCGACTAGCGGGACCTTACAATGAGCAGTTCTTC | CASSSRLAGPYNEQFF
- | TRBJ1-1 | TRBV5-1 | TGCGCCAGCAGCTTGAAGCCTGGGGGAGCTTTCTTT | CASSLKPGGAFF
- | TRBJ1-4 | TRBV5-1 | TGCGCCAGCAGCTTGATGGCAGGGGCCGAAAAACTGTTTTTT | CASSLMAGAEKLFF
- | TRBJ1-6 | TRBV30 | TGTGCCTGGGACACTACAGGGAGCTCCTATAATTCACCCCTCCACTTT | CAWDTTGSSYNSPLHF
TRBD1 | TRBJ2-4 | TRBV7-9 | TGTGCCAGCAGCTTAGGGACAGGGATTCTGTACTTC | CASSLGTGILYF
TRBD1 | TRBJ1-2 | TRBV7-9 | TGTGCCAGCAGCTCGGACAGGGGGTATGGCTACACCTTC | CASSSDRGYGYTF
- | TRBJ1-1 | TRBV1 | TGCACCAGCAGCCAAGATCGGTCCAGGGGGCTTGGGAACACTGAAGCTTTCTTT | CTSSQDRSRGLGNTEAFF